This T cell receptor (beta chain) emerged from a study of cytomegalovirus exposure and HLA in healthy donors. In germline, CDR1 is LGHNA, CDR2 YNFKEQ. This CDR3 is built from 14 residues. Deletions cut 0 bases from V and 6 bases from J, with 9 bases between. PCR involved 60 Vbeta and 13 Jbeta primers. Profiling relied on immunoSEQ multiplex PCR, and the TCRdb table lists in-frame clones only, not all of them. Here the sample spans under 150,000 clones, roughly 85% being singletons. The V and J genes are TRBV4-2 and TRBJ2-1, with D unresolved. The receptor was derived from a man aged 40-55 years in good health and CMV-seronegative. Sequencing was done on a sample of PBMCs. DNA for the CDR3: TGTGCCAGCAGCCAAGATCTTTCCGGCAATGAGCAGTTCTTC. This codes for CASSQDLSGNEQFF.